This T cell receptor (beta chain) is from a study of shared T cell receptors in the human thymus. The CDR3 length is 15 residues. The germline V gene encodes CDR1 WNHNN and CDR2 SYGVQD (reference sequence). The V gene end was trimmed by 6 bases and the J gene end by 0 bases; junction bases not matched to a gene: 4. Generated by immunoSEQ multiplex PCR, the TCRdb table keeps only in-frame clones and is missing some. Among about 380,000 clones listed, just under 95% were seen once. The receptor's source is a human donor. Sequencing was performed on thymocytes. The chain has TRBV10-1 and TRBJ1-5, with TRBD1 identical over 8 bases. CDR3 sequence: CASRGQAYSNQPQHF. CDR3 nucleotide sequence: TGCGCCAGCAGGGGACAGGCTTATAGCAATCAGCCCCAGCATTTT.